A selection of T cell receptor beta chains follows, all from one sample in a study of T cells after yellow fever vaccination. TCRdb recomputed calls from the 5' RACE reads with MiXCR, one row per CDR3 protein. The sample lists under 150,000 distinct CDR3 sequences, around 15% seen once, with 35% to 45% in the top ten. Sequencing used CD8+ T cells sorted from PBMCs, obtained 5 days after the yellow fever booster vaccination. Receptors were obtained from a man between 18 and 35 years old who received the YFV17D yellow fever vaccine. The CDR3 runs from the conserved cysteine through the conserved F or W. Each record gives: D gene, clone size, J gene, V gene, CDR3 protein, CDR3 DNA. D genes are given only for firm matches. Only some rows state a clone size, as once, few, many or a class for expanded clones.

d_call: NA; clone_size: few; j_call: TRBJ1-1; v_call: TRBV6-6; cdr3_aa: CASSYSFGRGTEAFF; cdr3_nt: TGTGCCAGCAGTTACTCGTTCGGACGAGGGACTGAAGCTTTCTTT
d_call: TRBD2; clone_size: few; j_call: TRBJ2-3; v_call: TRBV6-2/TRBV6-3; cdr3_aa: CASSYSTSGGADTQYF; cdr3_nt: TGTGCCAGCAGTTACTCGACTAGCGGGGGGGCAGATACGCAGTATTTT
d_call: NA; clone_size: few; j_call: TRBJ2-7; v_call: TRBV2; cdr3_aa: CASSTRGGEQYF; cdr3_nt: TGTGCCAGCAGCACGCGGGGTGGCGAGCAGTACTTC
d_call: NA; clone_size: NA; j_call: TRBJ2-3; v_call: TRBV7-9; cdr3_aa: CASGHTTDTQYF; cdr3_nt: TGTGCCAGCGGACATACTACAGATACGCAGTATTTT
d_call: NA; clone_size: NA; j_call: TRBJ2-7; v_call: TRBV4-3; cdr3_aa: CASSQGGGGGSDEQYF; cdr3_nt: TGCGCCAGCAGCCAAGGGGGCGGAGGGGGGTCGGACGAGCAGTACTTC
d_call: NA; clone_size: few; j_call: TRBJ1-4; v_call: TRBV27; cdr3_aa: CASSLLRANEKLFF; cdr3_nt: TGTGCCAGCAGTTTATTGAGAGCTAATGAAAAACTGTTTTTT
d_call: TRBD1; clone_size: many; j_call: TRBJ2-2; v_call: TRBV15; cdr3_aa: CATSRVVTGGTGELFF; cdr3_nt: TGTGCCACCAGCAGGGTGGTGACAGGGGGCACCGGGGAGCTGTTTTTT
d_call: NA; clone_size: once; j_call: TRBJ2-3; v_call: TRBV12-3/TRBV12-4; cdr3_aa: CASSSPTGASDTQYF; cdr3_nt: TGTGCCAGCAGTTCCCCCACGGGGGCTTCAGATACGCAGTATTTT
d_call: NA; clone_size: few; j_call: TRBJ1-2; v_call: TRBV29-1; cdr3_aa: CSDDRSYGYTF; cdr3_nt: TGCAGTGATGACAGGTCTTATGGCTACACCTTC
d_call: NA; clone_size: few; j_call: TRBJ1-2; v_call: TRBV10-2; cdr3_aa: CASSPQGGNGYTF; cdr3_nt: TGCGCCAGCAGTCCCCAGGGAGGGAATGGCTACACCTTC
d_call: NA; clone_size: NA; j_call: TRBJ1-2; v_call: TRBV15; cdr3_aa: CATSRVRQGLYGYTF; cdr3_nt: TGTGCCACCAGCAGAGTCCGTCAGGGGCTCTATGGCTACACCTTC
d_call: TRBD1; clone_size: few; j_call: TRBJ1-1; v_call: TRBV27; cdr3_aa: CASSLSTGMNTEAFF; cdr3_nt: TGTGCCAGCAGTTTATCGACAGGGATGAACACTGAAGCTTTCTTT
d_call: NA; clone_size: few; j_call: TRBJ2-7; v_call: TRBV5-1; cdr3_aa: CASSLGGHEQYF; cdr3_nt: TGCGCCAGCAGCTTGGGAGGGCACGAGCAGTACTTC
d_call: TRBD2; clone_size: NA; j_call: TRBJ2-3; v_call: TRBV15; cdr3_aa: CATSTYGGIRTSTDTQYF; cdr3_nt: TGTGCCACCAGCACGTACGGGGGGATTCGAACTAGCACAGATACGCAGTATTTT
d_call: NA; clone_size: few; j_call: TRBJ2-3; v_call: TRBV20-1; cdr3_aa: CSALGYDPLSTDTQYF; cdr3_nt: TGCAGTGCTCTAGGTTACGATCCCTTAAGCACAGATACGCAGTATTTT
d_call: TRBD1; clone_size: NA; j_call: TRBJ2-5; v_call: TRBV7-3; cdr3_aa: CASSSSGTGLGETQYF; cdr3_nt: TGTGCCAGCAGCTCTTCCGGGACAGGGTTGGGAGAGACCCAGTACTTC
d_call: TRBD1; clone_size: many; j_call: TRBJ2-1; v_call: TRBV7-2; cdr3_aa: CASSLGLPGQYNEQFF; cdr3_nt: TGTGCCAGCAGCTTAGGGCTTCCGGGACAGTACAATGAGCAGTTCTTC
d_call: NA; clone_size: NA; j_call: TRBJ1-1; v_call: TRBV4-3; cdr3_aa: CASSQGQNTEAFF; cdr3_nt: TGCGCCAGCAGCCAAGGCCAGAACACTGAAGCTTTCTTT
d_call: NA; clone_size: once; j_call: TRBJ1-2; v_call: TRBV5-5; cdr3_aa: CASSLGPAFSSTNVYGYTF; cdr3_nt: TGTGCCAGCAGCTTGGGGCCCGCTTTTTCCAGCACTAATGTCTATGGCTACACCTTC
d_call: NA; clone_size: few; j_call: TRBJ2-2; v_call: TRBV4-2; cdr3_aa: CASSQDDTGELFF; cdr3_nt: TGTGCCAGCAGCCAAGATGACACCGGGGAGCTGTTTTTT
d_call: NA; clone_size: few; j_call: TRBJ1-3; v_call: TRBV2; cdr3_aa: CASSREHAGNTIYF; cdr3_nt: TGTGCCAGCAGTAGGGAGCATGCCGGAAACACCATATATTTT
d_call: NA; clone_size: few; j_call: TRBJ1-1; v_call: TRBV2; cdr3_aa: CASVGRKGRITMNTEAFF; cdr3_nt: TGTGCCAGCGTCGGGCGAAAGGGACGGATTACAATGAACACTGAAGCTTTCTTT
d_call: NA; clone_size: NA; j_call: TRBJ1-5; v_call: TRBV15; cdr3_aa: CATSTVGQVYNQPQHF; cdr3_nt: TGTGCCACCAGCACCGTTGGCCAGGTTTACAATCAGCCCCAGCATTTT
d_call: TRBD2; clone_size: few; j_call: TRBJ2-5; v_call: TRBV4-1; cdr3_aa: CASSQEIGLAGPSYF; cdr3_nt: TGCGCCAGCAGCCAAGAAATCGGGCTAGCGGGGCCCTCTTACTTC
d_call: NA; clone_size: few; j_call: TRBJ2-1; v_call: TRBV19; cdr3_aa: CASSIRWGNEQFF; cdr3_nt: TGTGCCAGTAGTATAAGATGGGGTAATGAGCAGTTCTTC
d_call: NA; clone_size: NA; j_call: TRBJ2-3; v_call: TRBV6-2/TRBV6-3; cdr3_aa: CASNLGFTDTQYF; cdr3_nt: TGTGCCAGCAATCTGGGATTCACAGATACGCAGTATTTT
d_call: NA; clone_size: NA; j_call: TRBJ2-7; v_call: TRBV2; cdr3_aa: CASSDHRDYEQYF; cdr3_nt: TGTGCCAGCAGTGACCACAGGGACTACGAGCAGTACTTC
d_call: NA; clone_size: many; j_call: TRBJ2-5; v_call: TRBV11-2; cdr3_aa: CASSATGAQETQYF; cdr3_nt: TGTGCCAGCAGCGCGACGGGGGCCCAAGAGACCCAGTACTTC
d_call: TRBD1; clone_size: few; j_call: TRBJ1-2; v_call: TRBV6-5; cdr3_aa: CASSSGQDDYGYTF; cdr3_nt: TGTGCCAGCAGTAGCGGACAGGACGACTATGGCTACACCTTC
d_call: NA; clone_size: few; j_call: TRBJ1-1; v_call: TRBV3-1; cdr3_aa: CASSRGWSTEAFF; cdr3_nt: TGTGCCAGCAGCCGGGGGTGGAGCACTGAAGCTTTCTTT
d_call: TRBD2; clone_size: NA; j_call: TRBJ2-3; v_call: TRBV11-2; cdr3_aa: CASSVGGTGGRTDTQYF; cdr3_nt: TGTGCCAGCAGCGTCGGGGGTACGGGGGGGCGCACAGATACGCAGTATTTT